The rows below give T cell receptor beta chains drawn from one sample of a study of T cell changes during pregnancy in multiple sclerosis. Method: immunoSEQ multiplex PCR; TCRdb's copy keeps in-frame clones and lacks some. The data hold 40,000 to 50,000 clones, with about 94% observed a single time. Sequenced material: CD8+ T cells from peripheral blood mononuclear cells, taken in the third trimester of pregnancy. The origin of the receptors is a female donor with multiple sclerosis, enrolled in a pregnancy study. CDR3s include the opening cysteine and the closing phenylalanine or tryptophan. D genes are given only for firm matches. Clone size is stated in some rows and not others, as once, few, many or a class when expanded.

V gene: TRBV9
clone size: NA
J gene: TRBJ2-7
D gene: NA
CDR3 DNA: TGTGCCAGCAGTCCTGGACTGAGCTCCTACGAGCAGTACTTC
CDR3 protein: CASSPGLSSYEQYF

V gene: TRBV5-5
clone size: NA
J gene: TRBJ2-1
D gene: TRBD2
CDR3 DNA: TGTGCCAGCAGCTTGACTAGCGGGCCCTACAATGAGCAGTTCTTC
CDR3 protein: CASSLTSGPYNEQFF

V gene: TRBV9
clone size: NA
J gene: TRBJ2-4
D gene: TRBD2
CDR3 DNA: TGTGCCAGCAGCGTAGGGCTAGCGGGTCTCATTCAGTACTTC
CDR3 protein: CASSVGLAGLIQYF

V gene: TRBV27
clone size: NA
J gene: TRBJ2-1
D gene: NA
CDR3 DNA: TGTGCCAGCAGTACACTAGTAAATGGGGATGAGCAGTTCTTC
CDR3 protein: CASSTLVNGDEQFF

V gene: TRBV28
clone size: NA
J gene: TRBJ2-1
D gene: NA
CDR3 DNA: TGTGCCAGCAGTTTAGAGCGCCACAATGAGCAGTTCTTC
CDR3 protein: CASSLERHNEQFF

V gene: TRBV18
clone size: NA
J gene: TRBJ2-1
D gene: NA
CDR3 DNA: TGTGCCAGCTCACGAATGCGGGGTGAGCAGTTCTTC
CDR3 protein: CASSRMRGEQFF

V gene: TRBV29-1
clone size: NA
J gene: TRBJ2-1
D gene: NA
CDR3 DNA: TGCAGCGTTGAGGCCGGAGGGAGAAAGCCCGAGCAGTTCTTC
CDR3 protein: CSVEAGGRKPEQFF

V gene: TRBV6-5
clone size: NA
J gene: TRBJ2-5
D gene: NA
CDR3 DNA: TGTGCCAGCAGTTACGCGACAGGTGTGGAGACCCAGTACTTC
CDR3 protein: CASSYATGVETQYF

V gene: TRBV28
clone size: NA
J gene: TRBJ1-1
D gene: TRBD1
CDR3 DNA: TGTGCCAGCAGTTTATCAGGGGGCGTCGGTATCACTGAAGCTTTCTTT
CDR3 protein: CASSLSGGVGITEAFF

V gene: TRBV6-1
clone size: NA
J gene: TRBJ2-7
D gene: TRBD1
CDR3 DNA: TGTGCCAGCAGTTCCGGACAGGGGCGTTACGAGCAGTACTTC
CDR3 protein: CASSSGQGRYEQYF

V gene: TRBV11-3
clone size: NA
J gene: TRBJ2-1
D gene: NA
CDR3 DNA: TGTGCCAGCAGCTCCCGGGACTACAATGAGCAGTTCTTC
CDR3 protein: CASSSRDYNEQFF

V gene: TRBV15
clone size: NA
J gene: TRBJ2-5
D gene: NA
CDR3 DNA: TGTGCCACCAGTGAAGGACCCGGGATCAGGGGGACCCAGTACTTC
CDR3 protein: CATSEGPGIRGTQYF

V gene: TRBV6-5
clone size: NA
J gene: TRBJ1-5
D gene: NA
CDR3 DNA: TGTGCCAGCAGTTACGTTTATCCCGCTACGACCCAGCATTTT
CDR3 protein: CASSYVYPATTQHF

V gene: TRBV10-3
clone size: NA
J gene: TRBJ2-3
D gene: TRBD2
CDR3 DNA: TGTGCCATCAGTGAGTCGACTAGCGGGAGGGCCTATACAGATACGCAGTATTTT
CDR3 protein: CAISESTSGRAYTDTQYF

V gene: TRBV4-2
clone size: NA
J gene: TRBJ2-2
D gene: TRBD2
CDR3 DNA: TGTGCCAGCAGCCAAGAGGGCCTAGCGGGAGGGAGAACCGGGGAGCTGTTTTTT
CDR3 protein: CASSQEGLAGGRTGELFF

V gene: TRBV15
clone size: NA
J gene: TRBJ2-1
D gene: NA
CDR3 DNA: TGTGCCACCAGCAGGGGGTTTGTATCTAGCAATGACAATGAGCAGTTCTTC
CDR3 protein: CATSRGFVSSNDNEQFF

V gene: TRBV2
clone size: once
J gene: TRBJ2-7
D gene: NA
CDR3 DNA: TGTGCCAGCATGGGGGCCCACTACGAGCAGTACTTC
CDR3 protein: CASMGAHYEQYF

V gene: TRBV15
clone size: NA
J gene: TRBJ1-2
D gene: NA
CDR3 DNA: TGTGCCACCAGCAGGAGGGGAGGCTCCTATGGCTACACCTTC
CDR3 protein: CATSRRGGSYGYTF

V gene: TRBV28
clone size: NA
J gene: TRBJ1-4
D gene: NA
CDR3 DNA: TGTGCCAGCAGTTTATACGACAGGATGGATGAAAAACTGTTTTTT
CDR3 protein: CASSLYDRMDEKLFF

V gene: TRBV7-9
clone size: NA
J gene: TRBJ2-1
D gene: TRBD1
CDR3 DNA: TGTGCCAGCAGCGCCTACAGGGGATTAGGTGAGCAGTTCTTC
CDR3 protein: CASSAYRGLGEQFF

V gene: TRBV14
clone size: NA
J gene: TRBJ2-7
D gene: TRBD2
CDR3 DNA: TGTGCCAGCAGCCAAGGAGGACTAGCGGTGTCCTACGAGCAGTACTTC
CDR3 protein: CASSQGGLAVSYEQYF

V gene: TRBV29-1
clone size: NA
J gene: TRBJ2-5
D gene: TRBD2
CDR3 DNA: TGCAGCGTTGAAAATCTAGCGGGAGGGCCTGGGAAGACCCAGTACTTC
CDR3 protein: CSVENLAGGPGKTQYF

V gene: TRBV7-9
clone size: NA
J gene: TRBJ2-1
D gene: NA
CDR3 DNA: TGTGCCAGCAGCCCGGGAGATCGAGAGCAGTTCTTC
CDR3 protein: CASSPGDREQFF

V gene: TRBV4-2
clone size: NA
J gene: TRBJ2-7
D gene: TRBD2
CDR3 DNA: TGTGCCAGCAGCCTGGGGGGGAACTCCTACGAGCAGTACTTC
CDR3 protein: CASSLGGNSYEQYF

V gene: TRBV10-3
clone size: NA
J gene: TRBJ2-1
D gene: TRBD2
CDR3 DNA: TGTGCCATCAACGAAGCGGGAGTGGCCAATGAGCAGTTCTTC
CDR3 protein: CAINEAGVANEQFF

V gene: TRBV27
clone size: NA
J gene: TRBJ1-1
D gene: NA
CDR3 DNA: TGTGCCAGCAATAGGTGGGGGGGCGATGAAGCTTTCTTT
CDR3 protein: CASNRWGGDEAFF

V gene: TRBV15
clone size: NA
J gene: TRBJ2-5
D gene: TRBD2
CDR3 DNA: TGTGCCACCAGCAGAACAACTAGAGCCGTGACTAGCGCAAGCCAAGAGACCCAGTACTTC
CDR3 protein: CATSRTTRAVTSASQETQYF

V gene: TRBV5-6
clone size: NA
J gene: TRBJ2-1
D gene: TRBD2
CDR3 DNA: TGTGCCAGCAGCCCCGCCGGTGGGCGGGAGTTTAATGAGCAGTTCTTC
CDR3 protein: CASSPAGGREFNEQFF